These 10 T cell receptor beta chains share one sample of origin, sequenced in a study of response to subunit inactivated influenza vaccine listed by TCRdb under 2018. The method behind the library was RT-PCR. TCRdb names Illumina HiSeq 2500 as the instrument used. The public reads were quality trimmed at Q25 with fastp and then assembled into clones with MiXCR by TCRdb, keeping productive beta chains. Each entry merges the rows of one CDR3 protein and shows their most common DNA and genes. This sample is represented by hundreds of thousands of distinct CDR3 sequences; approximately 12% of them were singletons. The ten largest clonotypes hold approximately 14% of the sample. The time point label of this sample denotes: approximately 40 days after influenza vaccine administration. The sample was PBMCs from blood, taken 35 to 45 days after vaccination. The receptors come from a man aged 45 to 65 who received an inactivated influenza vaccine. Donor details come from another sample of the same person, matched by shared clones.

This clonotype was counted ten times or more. CDR3 loop: CASSFPDSYEQYF. DNA of the CDR3: TGTGCCAGCAGCTTTCCGGACAGCTACGAGCAGTACTTC. This chain joins TRBV7-2 and TRBJ2-7; tentative D call: TRBD1 (6 bases). The CDR3 spans 13 residues. Germline V gene lookup returns CDR1 SGHTA and CDR2 FQGNSA. Trimming removed 3 bases at V and 3 bases at J, with 9 bases between.

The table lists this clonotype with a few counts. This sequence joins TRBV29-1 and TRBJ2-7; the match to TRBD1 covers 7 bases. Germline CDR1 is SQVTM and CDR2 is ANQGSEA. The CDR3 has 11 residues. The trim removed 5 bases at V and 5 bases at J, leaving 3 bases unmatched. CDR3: CSVLGGDEQYF. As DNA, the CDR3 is TGCAGCGTTCTAGGGGGCGACGAGCAGTACTTC.

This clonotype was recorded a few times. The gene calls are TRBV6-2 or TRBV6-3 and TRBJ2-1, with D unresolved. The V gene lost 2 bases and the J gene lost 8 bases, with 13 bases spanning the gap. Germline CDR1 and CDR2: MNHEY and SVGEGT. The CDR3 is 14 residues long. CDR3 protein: CASSYTIQRHEQFF. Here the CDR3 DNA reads TGTGCCAGCAGTTACACGATACAACGCCATGAGCAGTTCTTC.

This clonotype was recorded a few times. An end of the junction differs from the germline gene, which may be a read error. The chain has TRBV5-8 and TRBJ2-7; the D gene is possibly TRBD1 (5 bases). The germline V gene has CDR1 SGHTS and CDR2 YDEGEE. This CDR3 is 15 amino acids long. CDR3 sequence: CASSLGPVSSYEQYF. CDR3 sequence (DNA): TGCGCCAGCAGCTTGGGGCCGGTGAGCTCCTACGAGCAGTACTTC. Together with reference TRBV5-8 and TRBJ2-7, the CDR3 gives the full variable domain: EAGVTQSPTHLIKTRGQQATLRCSPISGHTSVYWYQQALGLGLQFLLWYDEGEERNRGNFPPRFSGRQFPNYSSELNVNALELEDSALYLCASSLGPVSSYEQYFGPGTRLTVT.

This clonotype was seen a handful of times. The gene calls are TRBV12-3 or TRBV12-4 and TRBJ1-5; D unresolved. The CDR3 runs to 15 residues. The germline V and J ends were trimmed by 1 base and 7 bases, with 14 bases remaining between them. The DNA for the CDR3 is TGTGCCAGCAGTTTAGAGGCTTCGTGGGCCCAGCCCCAGCATTTT. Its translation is CASSLEASWAQPQHF.

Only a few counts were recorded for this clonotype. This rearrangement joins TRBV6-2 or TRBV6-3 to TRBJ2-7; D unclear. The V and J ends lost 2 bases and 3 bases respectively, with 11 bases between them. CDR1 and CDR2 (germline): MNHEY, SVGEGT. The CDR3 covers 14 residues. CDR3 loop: CASSYGLVGYEQYF. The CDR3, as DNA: TGTGCCAGCAGTTACGGGCTAGTCGGCTACGAGCAGTACTTC.

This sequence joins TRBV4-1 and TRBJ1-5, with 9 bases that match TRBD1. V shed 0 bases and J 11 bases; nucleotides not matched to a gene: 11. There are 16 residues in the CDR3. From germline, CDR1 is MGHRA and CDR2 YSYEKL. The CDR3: CASSQEGTGSSMAQHF. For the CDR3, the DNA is TGCGCCAGCAGCCAAGAGGGGACAGGGTCCAGCATGGCCCAGCATTTT.

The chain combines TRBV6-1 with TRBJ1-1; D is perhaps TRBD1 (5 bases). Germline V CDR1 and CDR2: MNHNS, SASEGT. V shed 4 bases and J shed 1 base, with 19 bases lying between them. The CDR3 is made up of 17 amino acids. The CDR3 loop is CASSGQRTGTRNTEAFF. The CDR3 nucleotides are TGTGCCAGCAGTGGACAGAGGACGGGGACTCGGAACACTGAAGCTTTCTTT.

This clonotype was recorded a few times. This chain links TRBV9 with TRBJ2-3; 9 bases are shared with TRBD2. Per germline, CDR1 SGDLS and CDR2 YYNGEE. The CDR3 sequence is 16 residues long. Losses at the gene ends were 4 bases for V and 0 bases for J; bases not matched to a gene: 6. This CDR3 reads CASSIGTSSSTDTQYF. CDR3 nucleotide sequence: TGTGCCAGCAGCATCGGGACTAGCAGTAGCACAGATACGCAGTATTTT.

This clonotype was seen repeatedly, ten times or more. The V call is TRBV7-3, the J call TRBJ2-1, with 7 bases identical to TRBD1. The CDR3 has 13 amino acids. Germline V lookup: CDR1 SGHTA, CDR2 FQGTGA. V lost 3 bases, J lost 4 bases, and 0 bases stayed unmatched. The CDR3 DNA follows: TGTGCCAGCAGCTTGGACAGGTACAATGAGCAGTTCTTC. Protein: CASSLDRYNEQFF. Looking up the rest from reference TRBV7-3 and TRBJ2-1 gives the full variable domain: GAGVSQTPSNKVTEKGKYVELRCDPISGHTALYWYRQSLGQGPEFLIYFQGTGAADDSGLPNDRFFAVRPEGSVSTLKIQRTERGDSAVYLCASSLDRYNEQFFGPGTRLTVL.